This TCR beta chain came from a study of T cell responses to AZD1222 COVID-19 vaccine. Study-wide points: Dominant CD4 TCR responses targeted spike regions 160-218 and 743-854.

Concerning this clone: What it recognizes is unknown.

The CDR3 is made up of 13 amino acids. Germline V gene lookup returns CDR1 SQVTM and CDR2 ANQGSEA. The V gene end was trimmed by 3 bases and the J gene end by 1 base; junction bases not matched to a gene: 2. Using immunoSEQ multiplex PCR, the repertoire was profiled, and TCRdb retains in-frame clones only, with some absent. The sample has about 140,000 clones, about 92% seen once; the top ten hold roughly 3.5%. The sequences come from peripheral blood, collected 28 days after the second AZD1222 dose. The chain recombines TRBV29-1 with TRBJ1-1, with 7 bases matching TRBD1. The receptor's source is an adult who received the AZD1222 COVID-19 vaccine. The CDR3 reads CSVEGQPNTEAFF. The CDR3 DNA reads TGCAGCGTTGAGGGACAGCCGAACACTGAAGCTTTCTTT.